This T cell receptor beta chain was documented in a study of Ad26.COV2.S vaccination and SARS-CoV-2 variants. Background on the study: Dosing was one shot or two shots 56 days apart.

For this clone: Antigen specificity is unknown.

Findings and caveats of the study: Substantial post-vaccination breadth of spike-specific CD8+ and CD4+ T cell responses was reported.

The treatment: around 19 received Ad26.COV2.S at low or high dose, single or two shots; several received placebo; per-sample allocation not given. Sampling was done on day 63 after the first vaccine or placebo injection. An 18-55-year-old adult in Boston served as donor. The CDR3 loop spans 14 amino acids. With V trimmed by 3 bases and J by 3 bases, 1 base remained unmatched. Germline-derived CDR1 and CDR2 are MNHEY and SMNVEV (reference sequence). Clones were sequenced by immunoSEQ multiplex PCR, and TCRdb holds only the in-frame ones, with some missing. Of about 440,000 clones in the sample, roughly 91% were seen once.

Sample: peripheral blood, taken in a trial of Ad26.COV2.S vaccine versus placebo. The receptor was isolated from a person aged 18 to 65 who received the Ad26.COV2.S COVID-19 vaccine or a placebo. The gene calls are TRBV27 and TRBJ1-3; 8 nucleotides agree with TRBD1. Written as DNA, the CDR3 is TGTGCCAGCAGTTTCAGGGGGCATGGAAACACCATATATTTT. Translating gives CASSFRGHGNTIYF.